A few counts support the clone carrying this T cell receptor beta chain. Its antigen is currently unknown. Trimming cost V 0 bases and J 5 bases, with 8 bases left between them. The CDR3 length is 13 residues. CDR1 is SNHLY, CDR2 FYNNEI, per germline. Investigators reverse transcribed all isolated RNA, so they sequenced expressed TCRB transcripts. Here immunoSEQ multiplex PCR was the method, and the copy in TCRdb shows in-frame clones only, minus some. The sample carries just over 450,000 clones, roughly 30% recorded once. This sample was included in a study of beta chain features in type 1 diabetes. General observations from the study: Researchers could not determine here whether HLA type influences TCRB rearrangement. Equally in patients and controls, PCR might preferentially amplify shorter templates.

One heparinised draw, averaging roughly 0.12 L, was taken per donor. The gene calls are TRBV2 and TRBJ2-7; D call uncertain. The receptor's source is a man aged 18 to 29 in good health. Source material: naive CD4+ T cells from blood. The chain's CDR3 is CASSEALMDEQYF. Written as DNA, the CDR3 is TGTGCCAGCAGTGAAGCGCTTATGGACGAGCAGTACTTC. Together with reference TRBV2 and TRBJ2-7, the CDR3 gives the full variable domain: EPEVTQTPSHQVTQMGQEVILRCVPISNHLYFYWYRQILGQKVEFLVSFYNNEISEKSEIFDDQFSVERPDGSNFTLKIRSTKLEDSAMYFCASSEALMDEQYFGPGTRLTVT.